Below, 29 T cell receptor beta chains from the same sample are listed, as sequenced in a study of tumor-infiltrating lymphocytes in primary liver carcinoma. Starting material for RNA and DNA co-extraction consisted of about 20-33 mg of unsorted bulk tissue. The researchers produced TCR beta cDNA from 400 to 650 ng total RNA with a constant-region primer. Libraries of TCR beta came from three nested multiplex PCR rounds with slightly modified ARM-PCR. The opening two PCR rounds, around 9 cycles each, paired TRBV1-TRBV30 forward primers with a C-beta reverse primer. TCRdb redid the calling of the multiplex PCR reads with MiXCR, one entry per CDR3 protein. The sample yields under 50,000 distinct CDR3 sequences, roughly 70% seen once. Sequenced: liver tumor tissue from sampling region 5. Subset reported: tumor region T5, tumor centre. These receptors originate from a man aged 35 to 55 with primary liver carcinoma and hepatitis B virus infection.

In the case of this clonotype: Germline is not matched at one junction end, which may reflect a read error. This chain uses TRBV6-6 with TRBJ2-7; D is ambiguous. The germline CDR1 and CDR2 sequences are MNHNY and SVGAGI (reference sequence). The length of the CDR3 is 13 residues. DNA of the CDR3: TGTGCCAGCAGTTACGATGATCAAAGCGAGCTGTACTTC. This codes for CASSYDDQSELYF.

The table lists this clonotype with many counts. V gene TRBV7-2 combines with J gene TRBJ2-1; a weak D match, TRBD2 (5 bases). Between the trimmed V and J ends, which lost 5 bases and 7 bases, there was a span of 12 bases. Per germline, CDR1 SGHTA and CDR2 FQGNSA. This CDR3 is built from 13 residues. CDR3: CASSPTRENEQFF. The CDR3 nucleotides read TGTGCCAGCAGCCCTACTCGGGAAAATGAGCAGTTCTTC. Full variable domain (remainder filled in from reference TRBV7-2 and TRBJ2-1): GAGVSQSPSNKVTEKGKDVELRCDPISGHTALYWYRQSLGQGLEFLIYFQGNSAPDKSGLPSDRFSAERTGGSVSTLTIQRTQQEDSAVYLCASSPTRENEQFFGPGTRLTVL.

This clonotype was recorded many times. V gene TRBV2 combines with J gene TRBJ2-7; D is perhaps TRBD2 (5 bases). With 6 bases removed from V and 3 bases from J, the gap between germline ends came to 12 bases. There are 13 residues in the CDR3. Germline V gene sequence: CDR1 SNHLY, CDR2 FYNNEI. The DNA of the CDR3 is TGTGCCAGCAGGGAAACTAGGGTCTACGAGCAGTACTTC. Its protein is CASRETRVYEQYF. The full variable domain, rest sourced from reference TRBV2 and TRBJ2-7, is EPEVTQTPSHQVTQMGQEVILRCVPISNHLYFYWYRQILGQKVEFLVSFYNNEISEKSEIFDDQFSVERPDGSNFTLKIRSTKLEDSAMYFCASRETRVYEQYFGPGTRLTVT.

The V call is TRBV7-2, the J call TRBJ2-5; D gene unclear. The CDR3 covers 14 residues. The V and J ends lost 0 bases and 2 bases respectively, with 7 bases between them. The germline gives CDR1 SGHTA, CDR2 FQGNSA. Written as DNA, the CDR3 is TGTGCCAGCAGCTTAGCGGTAGCACAAGAGACCCAGTACTTC. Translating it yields CASSLAVAQETQYF.

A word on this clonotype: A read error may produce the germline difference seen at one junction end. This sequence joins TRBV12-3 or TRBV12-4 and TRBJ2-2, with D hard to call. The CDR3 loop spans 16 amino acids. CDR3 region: CASSSYPESNIGELFF. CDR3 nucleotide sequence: TGTGCCAGCAGTTCATACCCAGAGTCCAACATCGGGGAGCTGTTTTTT.

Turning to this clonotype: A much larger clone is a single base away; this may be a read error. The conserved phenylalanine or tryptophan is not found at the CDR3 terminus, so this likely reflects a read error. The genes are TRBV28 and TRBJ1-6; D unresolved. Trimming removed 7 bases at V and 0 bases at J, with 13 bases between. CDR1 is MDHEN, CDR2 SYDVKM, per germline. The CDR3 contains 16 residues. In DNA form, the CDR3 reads TGTGCCAGCAAACCAGGAGGGATCTCCTATAATTCACCCCTCCACTAT. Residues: CASKPGGISYNSPLHY.

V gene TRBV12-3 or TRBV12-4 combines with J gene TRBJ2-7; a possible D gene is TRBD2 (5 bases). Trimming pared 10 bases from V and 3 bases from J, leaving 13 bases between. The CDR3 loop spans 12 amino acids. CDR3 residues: CATRREYYEQYF. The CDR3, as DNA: TGTGCCACCCGACGGGAATACTACGAGCAGTACTTC.

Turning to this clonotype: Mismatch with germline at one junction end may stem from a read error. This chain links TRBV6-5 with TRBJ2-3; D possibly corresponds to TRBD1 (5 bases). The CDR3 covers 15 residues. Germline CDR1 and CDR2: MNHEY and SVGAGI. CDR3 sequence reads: CASSYQDRSTDTQYF. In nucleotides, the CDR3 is TGTGCCAGCAGTTACCAAGACAGAAGCACAGATACGCAGTACTTT.

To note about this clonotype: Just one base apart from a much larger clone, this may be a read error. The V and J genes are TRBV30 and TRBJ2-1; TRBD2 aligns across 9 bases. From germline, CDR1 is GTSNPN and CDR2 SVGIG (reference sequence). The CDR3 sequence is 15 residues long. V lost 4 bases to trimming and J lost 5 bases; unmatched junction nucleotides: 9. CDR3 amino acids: CAWIEAGGGDNEQFF. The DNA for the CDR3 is TGTGCCTGGATCGAGGCGGGAGGGGGAGACAATGAGCAGTTCTTC.

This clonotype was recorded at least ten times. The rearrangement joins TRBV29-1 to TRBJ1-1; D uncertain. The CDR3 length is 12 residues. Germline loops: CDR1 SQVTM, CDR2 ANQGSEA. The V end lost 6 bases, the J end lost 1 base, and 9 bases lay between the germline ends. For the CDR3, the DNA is TGCAGCGTGGGGAGACAGAACACTGAAGCTTTCTTT. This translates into CSVGRQNTEAFF.

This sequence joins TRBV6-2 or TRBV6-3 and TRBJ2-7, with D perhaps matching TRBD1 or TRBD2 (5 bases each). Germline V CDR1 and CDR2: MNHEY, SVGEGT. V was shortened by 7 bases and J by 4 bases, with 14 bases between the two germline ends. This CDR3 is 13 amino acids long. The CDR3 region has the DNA TGTGCCAGCAATTCGGTCGGGGCGTACGAGCAGTACTTC. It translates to CASNSVGAYEQYF.

This CDR3 reads CASSPHLTDLQSSYNEQFF. The CDR3 bases are TGTGCCAGTAGTCCCCATTTGACGGACCTCCAGAGCTCCTACAATGAGCAGTTCTTC. The chain uses TRBV19 and TRBJ2-1; the D is unclear. CDR1 is LNHDA, CDR2 SQIVND, per germline (reference sequence). V was shortened by 5 bases and J by 0 bases, with 23 bases between the two germline ends. The CDR3 covers 19 residues. The full variable domain, rest sourced from reference TRBV19 and TRBJ2-1, is DGGITQSPKYLFRKEGQNVTLSCEQNLNHDAMYWYRQDPGQGLRLIYYSQIVNDFQKGDIAEGYSVSREKKESFPLTVTSAQKNPTAFYLCASSPHLTDLQSSYNEQFFGPGTRLTVL.

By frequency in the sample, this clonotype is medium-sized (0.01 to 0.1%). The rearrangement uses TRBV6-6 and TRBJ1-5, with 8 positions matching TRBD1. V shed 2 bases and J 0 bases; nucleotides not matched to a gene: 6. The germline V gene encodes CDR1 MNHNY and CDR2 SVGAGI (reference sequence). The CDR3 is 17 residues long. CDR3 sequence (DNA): TGTGCCAGCAGTTACCCCCGGACAGGGAATAGCAATCAGCCCCAGCATTTT. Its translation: CASSYPRTGNSNQPQHF.

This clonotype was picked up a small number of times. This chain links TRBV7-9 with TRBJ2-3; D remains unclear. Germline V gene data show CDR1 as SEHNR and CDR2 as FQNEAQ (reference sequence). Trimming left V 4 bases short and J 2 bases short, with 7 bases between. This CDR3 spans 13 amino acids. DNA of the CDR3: TGTGCCAGCAGCTCCCAACTCACAGATACGCAGTATTTT. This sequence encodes CASSSQLTDTQYF.

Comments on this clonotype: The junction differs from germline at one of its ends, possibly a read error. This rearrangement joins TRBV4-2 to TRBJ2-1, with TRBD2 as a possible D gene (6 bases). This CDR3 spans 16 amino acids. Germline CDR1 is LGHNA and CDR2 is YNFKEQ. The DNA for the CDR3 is TGTGCCAGCGGCCCGACTAGTGGGATCTCCTGCAATGAGCAGTTCTTC. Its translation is CASGPTSGISCNEQFF.

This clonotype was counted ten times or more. The CDR3 loop is CASCSGANVLTF. CDR3 DNA: TGTGCCAGTTGCTCTGGGGCCAACGTCCTGACTTTC. The J gene is TRBJ2-6, the V gene TRBV6-5; D remains unclear. CDR1 MNHEY and CDR2 SVGAGI come from the germline V gene. The CDR3 is made up of 12 amino acids. Trimming shortened V by 9 bases and J by 0 bases, and 3 bases separated the two germline ends.

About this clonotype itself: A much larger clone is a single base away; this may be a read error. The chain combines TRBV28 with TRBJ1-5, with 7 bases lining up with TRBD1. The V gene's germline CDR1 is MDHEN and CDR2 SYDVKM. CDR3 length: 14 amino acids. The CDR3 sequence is CTSSQGTAGQPQHF. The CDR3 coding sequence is TGTACCAGCAGCCAAGGGACAGCGGGTCAGCCCCAGCATTTT.

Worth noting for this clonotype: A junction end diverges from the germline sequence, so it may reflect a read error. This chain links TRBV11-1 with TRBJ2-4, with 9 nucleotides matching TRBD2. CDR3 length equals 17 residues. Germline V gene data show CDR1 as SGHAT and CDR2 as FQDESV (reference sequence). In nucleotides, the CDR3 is TGTGCCAGCAGCTTTCCCGGGGCTAGCGGGACCAAAAACATTCAGCATTTC. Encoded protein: CASSFPGASGTKNIQHF.

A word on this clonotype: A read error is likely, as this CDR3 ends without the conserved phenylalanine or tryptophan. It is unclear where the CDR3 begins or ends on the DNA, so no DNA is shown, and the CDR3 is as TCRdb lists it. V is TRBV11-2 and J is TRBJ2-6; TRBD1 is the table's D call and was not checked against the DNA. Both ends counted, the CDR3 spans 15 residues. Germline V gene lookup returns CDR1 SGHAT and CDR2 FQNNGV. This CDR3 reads CTSTQGLSGANVLIL.

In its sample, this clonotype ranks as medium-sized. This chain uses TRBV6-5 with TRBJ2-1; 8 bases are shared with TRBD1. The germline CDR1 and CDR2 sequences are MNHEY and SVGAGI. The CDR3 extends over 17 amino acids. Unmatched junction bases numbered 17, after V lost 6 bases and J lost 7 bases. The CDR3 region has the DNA TGTGCCAGCAGGTCCAGGCAGGGGGCCCTACAGTTAAATGAGCAGTTCTTC. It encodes CASRSRQGALQLNEQFF.

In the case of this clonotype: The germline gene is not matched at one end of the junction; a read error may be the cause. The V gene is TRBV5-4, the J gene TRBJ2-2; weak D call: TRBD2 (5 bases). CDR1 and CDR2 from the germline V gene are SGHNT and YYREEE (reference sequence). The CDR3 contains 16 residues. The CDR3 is CASSPGRARSTGKLFF. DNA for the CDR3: TGTGCCAGCAGCCCTGGACGGGCCCGGAGCACCGGGAAGCTGTTTTTT.

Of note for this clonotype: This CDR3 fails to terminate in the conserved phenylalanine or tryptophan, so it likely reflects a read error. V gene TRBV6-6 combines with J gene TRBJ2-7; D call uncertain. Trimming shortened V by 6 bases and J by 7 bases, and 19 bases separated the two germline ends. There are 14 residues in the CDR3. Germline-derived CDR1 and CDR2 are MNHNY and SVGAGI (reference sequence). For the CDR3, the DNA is TGTGCCAGCAGACCTAGGACCCAGGCCCCTGAGCAGTACATC. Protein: CASRPRTQAPEQYI.

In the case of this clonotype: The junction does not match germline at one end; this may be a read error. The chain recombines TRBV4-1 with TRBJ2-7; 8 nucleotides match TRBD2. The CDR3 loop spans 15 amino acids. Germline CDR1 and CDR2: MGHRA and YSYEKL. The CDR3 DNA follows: TGTCCCAGCAGCCGGTCGTTCGGGGGGGTTGACGAGCAGTGCTTC. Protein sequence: CPSSRSFGGVDEQCF.

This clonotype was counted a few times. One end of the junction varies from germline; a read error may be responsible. For the CDR3, the DNA is TGTGCCAGCACCACCGGGACTAGCGGCCCCAATGAGCAGTCCTTC. Its protein product is CASTTGTSGPNEQSF. The chain couples TRBV12-3 or TRBV12-4 to TRBJ2-1; 11 nucleotides line up with TRBD2. The CDR3 totals 15 residues.

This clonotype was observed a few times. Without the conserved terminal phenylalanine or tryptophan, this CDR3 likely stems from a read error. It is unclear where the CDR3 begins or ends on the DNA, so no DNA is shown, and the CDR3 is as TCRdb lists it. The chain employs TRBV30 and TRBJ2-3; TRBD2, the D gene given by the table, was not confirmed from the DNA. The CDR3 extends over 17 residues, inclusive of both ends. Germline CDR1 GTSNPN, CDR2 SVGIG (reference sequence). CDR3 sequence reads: CAWNPGLAGTFTDTQYL.

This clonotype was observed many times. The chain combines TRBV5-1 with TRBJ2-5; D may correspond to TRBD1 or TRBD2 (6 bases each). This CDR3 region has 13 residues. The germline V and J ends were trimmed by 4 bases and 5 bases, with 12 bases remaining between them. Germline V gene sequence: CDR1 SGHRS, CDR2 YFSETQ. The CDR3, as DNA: TGCGCCAGCAGCCCTCAGGGGAGGGAGACCCAGTACTTC. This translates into CASSPQGRETQYF.

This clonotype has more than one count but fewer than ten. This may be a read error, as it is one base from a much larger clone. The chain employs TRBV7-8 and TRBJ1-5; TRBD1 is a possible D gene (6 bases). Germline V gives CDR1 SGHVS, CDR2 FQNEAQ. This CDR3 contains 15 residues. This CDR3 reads CASSLGGSGGQPQRF. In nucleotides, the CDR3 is TGTGCCAGCAGCTTAGGGGGCTCGGGGGGGCAGCCCCAGCGTTTT.

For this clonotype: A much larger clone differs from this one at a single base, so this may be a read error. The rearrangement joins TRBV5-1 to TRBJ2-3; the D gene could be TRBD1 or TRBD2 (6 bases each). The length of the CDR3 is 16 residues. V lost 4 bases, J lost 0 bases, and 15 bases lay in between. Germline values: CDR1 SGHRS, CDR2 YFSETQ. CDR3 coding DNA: TGCGCCAGCAGCCCACAAGGGGGGCTCAGCACAGATACGCAGTATTTT. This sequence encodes CASSPQGGLSTDTQYF. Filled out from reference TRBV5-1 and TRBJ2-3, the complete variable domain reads KAGVTQTPRYLIKTRGQQVTLSCSPISGHRSVSWYQQTPGQGLQFLFEYFSETQRNKGNFPGRFSGRQFSNSRSEMNVSTLELGDSALYLCASSPQGGLSTDTQYFGPGTRLTVL.

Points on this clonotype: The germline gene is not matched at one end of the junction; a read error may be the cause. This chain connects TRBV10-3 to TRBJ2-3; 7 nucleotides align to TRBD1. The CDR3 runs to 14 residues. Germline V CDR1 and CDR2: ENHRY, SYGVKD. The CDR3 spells CVISLSRGPDTQYF. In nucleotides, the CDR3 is TGTGTCATCAGCTTGAGTAGGGGGCCAGATACGCAGTATTTT.